The subject of this entry is one T cell receptor (beta chain). This sample was taken from a study of blood T cell repertoires in COVID-19. Study as a whole: The origin of the acute and convalescent COVID-19 samples was the United States, Italy and Spain. PBMCs, B-cell-depleted T cells, or T cells provided the cDNA or gDNA that made up the material.

V shed 10 bases, J shed 6 bases, and the junction held 8 bases outside the gene matches. The length of the CDR3 is 13 residues. CDR1 and CDR2 (germline): SGDLS, YYNGEE. Authors' processing steps: Quantification of nucleated cells was approximated via reference gene primer amplification. This table comes from immunoSEQ multiplex PCR, and its TCRdb copy is limited to in-frame clones, with some not included. V and J calls and clone size come straight from that table; D and trimming were deduced from the DNA. The sample has tens of thousands of clones; around nine tenths are singletons. The clonotype was recovered from a woman aged 45-59 years with active or convalescent COVID-19. Sequenced sample: peripheral blood. The V and J genes are TRBV9 and TRBJ1-2, with 11 bases fitting TRBD1. The CDR3 loop is CASTGTGGHGYTF. For the CDR3, the DNA is TGTGCCTCTACCGGGACAGGGGGGCATGGCTACACCTTC.